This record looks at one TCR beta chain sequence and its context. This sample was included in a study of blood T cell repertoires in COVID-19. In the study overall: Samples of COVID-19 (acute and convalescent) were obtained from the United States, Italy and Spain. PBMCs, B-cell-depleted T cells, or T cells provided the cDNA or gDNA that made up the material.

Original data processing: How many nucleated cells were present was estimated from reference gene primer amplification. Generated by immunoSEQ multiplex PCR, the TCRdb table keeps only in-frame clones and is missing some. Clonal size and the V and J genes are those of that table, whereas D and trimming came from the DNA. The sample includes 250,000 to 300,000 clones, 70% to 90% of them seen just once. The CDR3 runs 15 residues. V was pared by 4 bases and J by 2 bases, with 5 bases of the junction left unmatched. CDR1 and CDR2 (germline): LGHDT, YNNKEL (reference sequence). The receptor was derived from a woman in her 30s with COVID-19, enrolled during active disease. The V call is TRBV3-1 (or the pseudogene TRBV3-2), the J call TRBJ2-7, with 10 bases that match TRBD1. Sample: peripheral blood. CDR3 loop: CASSLTGTGAYEQYF. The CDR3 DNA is TGTGCCAGCAGCCTCACCGGGACAGGGGCCTACGAGCAGTACTTC.